Listed here are 17 T cell receptor beta chains from one sample, sequenced in a study of shared clonotypes between healthy human individuals. The naive CD8 population came from CD45RO-negative cells selected for CCR7, without terminally differentiated effector memory CD45RA+ cells. Some clones are missing from TCRdb's copy, which holds only in-frame ones; the method was immunoSEQ multiplex PCR. The repertoire holds fewer than 800,000 clones, with about 90% as singletons. The specimen was naive CD8+ T cells sorted from blood. The receptors were sampled from a man under 40 in good health.

The genes are TRBV11-2 and TRBJ2-1; no firm D call. There are 11 residues in the CDR3. V was shortened by 5 bases and J by 2 bases, with 1 base between the two germline ends. Germline CDR1 is SGHAT and CDR2 is FQNNGV. This CDR3 reads CASSAYNEQFF. The CDR3 DNA reads as TGTGCCAGCAGCGCCTACAATGAGCAGTTCTTC.

The chain links TRBV6-6 to TRBJ2-1, with 7 bases fitting TRBD2. V shed 4 bases and J 7 bases; nucleotides not matched to a gene: 4. Germline lookup yields CDR1 MNHNY and CDR2 SVGAGI (reference sequence). The CDR3 loop spans 13 amino acids. The CDR3 nucleotides read TGTGCCAGCAGTTGGTCTAGCGGAAATGAGCAGTTCTTC. Translated, it gives CASSWSSGNEQFF.

The V and J genes are TRBV18 and TRBJ1-2; TRBD1 might be the D (6 bases). The germline V and J ends were trimmed by 5 bases and 3 bases, with 16 bases remaining between them. CDR3 length: 15 residues. The germline CDR1 and CDR2 sequences are KGHSH and LQKENI. CDR3 DNA: TGTGCCAGCTCAGATGAGACAGGCGTTGACTATGGCTACACCTTC. Its protein is CASSDETGVDYGYTF.

V gene TRBV7-9 combines with J gene TRBJ2-7; 9 bases map to TRBD1. Germline lookup yields CDR1 SEHNR and CDR2 FQNEAQ (reference sequence). CDR3 size: 16 residues. The ends lost 4 bases at V and 3 bases at J; junction bases unmatched: 10. CDR3 in amino acids: CASSSIPGTGIYEQYF. In nucleotides, the CDR3 is TGTGCCAGCAGCTCGATCCCCGGGACAGGGATCTACGAGCAGTACTTC.

A word on this clone: The identical CDR3 is also encoded by other nucleotide sequences in the sample. The chain links TRBV27 to TRBJ1-5, with unresolved D. Germline lookup yields CDR1 MNHEY and CDR2 SMNVEV (reference sequence). V lost 3 bases, J lost 2 bases, and 5 bases lay in between. The CDR3 covers 13 residues. The CDR3 sequence is CASSLTGNQPQHF. The CDR3 coding sequence is TGTGCCAGCAGTTTGACTGGCAATCAGCCCCAGCATTTT.

The genes are TRBV19 and TRBJ1-2; maybe TRBD1 (6 bases). The CDR3 has 14 amino acids. Per germline, CDR1 LNHDA and CDR2 SQIVND (reference sequence). The germline V and J ends were trimmed by 0 bases and 8 bases, with 13 bases remaining between them. The CDR3 region is CASSIERGTWGYTF. CDR3 in DNA: TGTGCCAGTAGTATAGAGAGGGGGACCTGGGGCTACACCTTC. Using reference TRBV19 and TRBJ1-2 for the parts outside the CDR3, the full variable domain is DGGITQSPKYLFRKEGQNVTLSCEQNLNHDAMYWYRQDPGQGLRLIYYSQIVNDFQKGDIAEGYSVSREKKESFPLTVTSAQKNPTAFYLCASSIERGTWGYTFGSGTRLTVV.

The J gene is TRBJ2-5, the V gene TRBV28, with 11 bases lining up with TRBD2. V gave up 4 bases and J gave up 2 bases; unmatched junction bases: 9. CDR3 length: 17 residues. Per the germline V gene, CDR1 is MDHEN and CDR2 is SYDVKM. CDR3 region: CASSSELAGAPQETQYF. Written as DNA, the CDR3 is TGTGCCAGCAGTTCGGAACTAGCGGGAGCCCCACAAGAGACCCAGTACTTC.

V usage is TRBV13 and J usage is TRBJ1-1; TRBD1 matches 9 bases. V shed 4 bases, J shed 4 bases, and the junction held 1 base outside the gene matches. The CDR3 totals 13 residues. Germline V gives CDR1 PRHDT, CDR2 FYEKMQ (reference sequence). The DNA for the CDR3 is TGTGCCAGCAGCTCGACAGGGGGCACTGAAGCTTTCTTT. Amino acids: CASSSTGGTEAFF.

CDR3 in amino acids: CASSQYTSYEQYF. In nucleotides, the CDR3 is TGTGCCAGCAGTCAGTATACCTCCTACGAGCAGTACTTC. The chain has TRBV2 and TRBJ2-7; no clear D gene. V was cut by 5 bases and J by 0 bases, with 8 bases left in between. Germline V gives CDR1 SNHLY, CDR2 FYNNEI. This CDR3 spans 13 amino acids.

This clone was counted a single time. The chain combines TRBV2 with TRBJ1-3, with D hard to call. This CDR3 has 15 residues. CDR1 is SNHLY, CDR2 FYNNEI, per germline. V lost 8 bases and J 1 base, leaving 15 bases between the germline ends. CDR3 nucleotides: TGTGCCAGCGCTACCGGGAGAGGGTCTGGAAACACCATATATTTT. It specifies CASATGRGSGNTIYF.

This clone occurred once. V usage is TRBV5-5 and J usage is TRBJ1-5, with D possibly being TRBD1 (6 bases). The germline V gene has CDR1 SGHKS and CDR2 YYEKEE (reference sequence). Trimming shortened V by 4 bases and J by 4 bases, and 12 bases separated the two germline ends. CDR3 size: 14 residues. This CDR3 reads CASSPRDTNQPQHF. CDR3 coding DNA: TGTGCCAGCAGCCCCCGGGACACAAATCAGCCCCAGCATTTT.

V and J are TRBV15 and TRBJ2-1, with 7 bases matching TRBD2. The CDR3 length is 18 residues. CDR1 is LNHNV and CDR2 is YYDKDF in the germline V gene (reference sequence). Unmatched junction bases numbered 15, after V lost 0 bases and J lost 7 bases. CDR3 DNA: TGTGCCACCAGCAGAGACCCGCCGCGGGCTAGCGGCTGGAATGAGCAGTTCTTC. It specifies CATSRDPPRASGWNEQFF.

CDR3: CASSPRDRNQPQHF. DNA of the CDR3: TGTGCCAGCAGCCCCCGGGACAGGAATCAGCCCCAGCATTTT. The V and J genes are TRBV9 and TRBJ1-5, with 8 nucleotides matching TRBD1. Germline V gives CDR1 SGDLS, CDR2 YYNGEE. V dropped 4 bases and J dropped 4; count of bases not matched to a gene: 4. The CDR3 has 14 residues.

This chain uses TRBV5-8 with TRBJ2-1; possibly TRBD2 for D (6 bases). CDR1 and CDR2 from the germline V gene are SGHTS and YDEGEE. This CDR3 comprises 15 residues. V lost 0 bases to trimming and J lost 2 bases, with 9 bases between them. The CDR3 is CASSLVAGPYNEQFF. The CDR3, as DNA: TGTGCCAGCAGCTTGGTTGCGGGACCCTACAATGAGCAGTTCTTC.

The chain links TRBV9 to TRBJ2-1; D not certain. The ends were cut back, 3 bases at V and 10 bases at J, with 8 bases in the middle. This CDR3 has 11 residues. Germline lookup yields CDR1 SGDLS and CDR2 YYNGEE. The DNA for the CDR3 is TGTGCCAGCAGCGATATGAGGGAGCAGTTCTTC. Translation gives CASSDMREQFF.

The chain links TRBV11-2 to TRBJ2-7; 9 nucleotides match TRBD1. Germline CDR1 is SGHAT and CDR2 is FQNNGV. V trimming: 5 bases; J trimming: 6 bases; junction bases outside the gene matches: 8. The CDR3 runs to 14 residues. The CDR3 nucleotides read TGTGCCAGCAGCATAAGGACAGGGGATGGCGAGCAGTACTTC. Amino acid sequence: CASSIRTGDGEQYF.

V and J are TRBV27 and TRBJ2-5, with TRBD1 identical over 9 bases. This CDR3 comprises 14 residues. Trimming took 6 bases from V and 6 from J; bases not matched to a gene: 8. The germline V gene encodes CDR1 MNHEY and CDR2 SMNVEV (reference sequence). CDR3 nucleotides: TGTGCCAGCAGATACGGACAGGGGACGAAGACCCAGTACTTC. It translates to CASRYGQGTKTQYF.